The 20 T cell receptor beta chains below were found in one sample sequenced in a study of Ad26.COV2.S vaccination and SARS-CoV-2 variants. TCRdb's copy holds only in-frame clones and misses some; the assay was immunoSEQ multiplex PCR. The data show about 440,000 clones, less than 95% seen once. Treatment denoted: approximately 18 received Ad26.COV2.S at low or high dose, single or two shots; several received placebo; per-sample allocation not given. Samples analyzed were those drawn on day 63 after the first vaccine or placebo injection. Sample: peripheral blood, taken in a trial of Ad26.COV2.S vaccine versus placebo. All receptors come from a person aged 18-65 years who received the Ad26.COV2.S COVID-19 vaccine or a placebo.

The chain has TRBV5-3 and TRBJ2-3; D possibly corresponds to TRBD2 (5 bases). TRBV5-3 is an ORF; its function is uncertain. Deletions cut 8 bases from V and 1 base from J, with 11 bases between. There are 13 residues in the CDR3. CDR3 residues: CASKPGCTDTQYF. The CDR3 DNA reads TGTGCCAGCAAACCGGGGTGCACAGATACGCAGTATTTT.

This chain joins TRBV3-1 (or the pseudogene TRBV3-2) and TRBJ2-4; 8 bases align to TRBD2. The ends lost 4 bases at V and 0 bases at J; junction bases unmatched: 5. Germline V gene sequence: CDR1 LGHDT, CDR2 YNNKEL (reference sequence). The CDR3 has 16 residues. The DNA of the CDR3 is TGTGCCAGCAGCCCGACTAGCGCCCTAGCCAAAAACATTCAGTACTTC. Amino acid sequence: CASSPTSALAKNIQYF.

The gene calls are TRBV11-2 and TRBJ2-3; D is possibly TRBD1 or TRBD2 (6 bases each). The CDR3 contains 16 residues. V was cut by 2 bases and J by 3 bases, with 15 bases left in between. The V gene's germline CDR1 is SGHAT and CDR2 FQNNGV. The CDR3 here is CASSLWGAGLTDTQYF. The DNA for the CDR3 is TGTGCCAGCAGCTTATGGGGGGCCGGGTTGACAGATACGCAGTATTTT.

The V gene is TRBV28, the J gene TRBJ2-7; D is perhaps TRBD1 (5 bases). This CDR3 comprises 18 residues. CDR1 is MDHEN, CDR2 SYDVKM, per germline. Trimming pared 3 bases from V and 4 bases from J, leaving 25 bases between. CDR3 nucleotides: TGTGCCAGCAGTTTCAAACAAACAGGCTCCCCTTTGATTTACGAGCAGTACTTC. As protein: CASSFKQTGSPLIYEQYF.

Written as DNA, the CDR3 is TGTGCCACCAGTGATCAGGGAACTGAAGCTTTCTTT. This sequence encodes CATSDQGTEAFF. The rearrangement uses TRBV24-1 and TRBJ1-1, with D tentatively TRBD1 (5 bases). Trimming cost V 3 bases and J 5 bases, with 6 bases left between them. Germline V gene sequence: CDR1 KGHDR, CDR2 SFDVKD. The CDR3 length is 12 residues.

J is TRBJ2-3 and V is TRBV27; 9 nucleotides line up with TRBD2. CDR1 is MNHEY, CDR2 SMNVEV, per germline (reference sequence). CDR3 size: 17 residues. V trimming: 5 bases; J trimming: 1 base; junction bases outside the gene matches: 10. CDR3 in DNA: TGTGCCAGCAGTCCAACGGGACTAGCTCAAGGCACAGATACGCAGTATTTT. The encoded protein is CASSPTGLAQGTDTQYF.

A single count supports this clone. V gene TRBV15 combines with J gene TRBJ1-4; 9 nucleotides align to TRBD1. Germline V gene data show CDR1 as LNHNV and CDR2 as YYDKDF (reference sequence). The CDR3 totals 18 residues. Trimming took 0 bases from V and 8 from J; bases not matched to a gene: 13. CDR3 sequence (DNA): TGTGCCACCAGCAGAGATCGGGCGGAACAGGGGGCAAGAGAAAAACTGTTTTTT. Its translation: CATSRDRAEQGAREKLFF.

The chain couples TRBV5-1 to TRBJ2-7, with D maybe TRBD2 (5 bases). The CDR3 sequence is 11 residues long. Germline CDR1 and CDR2: SGHRS and YFSETQ. The V end was cut by 7 bases, the J end by 6 bases, with 11 bases between. The CDR3 loop reads CASSRGREQYF. DNA for the CDR3: TGCGCCAGCTCCCGGGGTCGCGAGCAGTACTTC.

The chain recombines TRBV7-2 with TRBJ2-1, with 8 bases matching TRBD2. This CDR3 region has 14 residues. Germline-derived CDR1 and CDR2 are SGHTA and FQGNSA. Unmatched junction bases numbered 4, after V lost 1 base and J lost 8 bases. CDR3 bases: TGTGCCAGCAGCTTAGAGGCGGGAGGCTATGAGCAGTTCTTC. This translates into CASSLEAGGYEQFF.

The rearrangement uses TRBV27 and TRBJ1-2, with D unresolved. Germline CDR1 MNHEY, CDR2 SMNVEV (reference sequence). The CDR3 has 13 residues. The ends were cut back, 5 bases at V and 7 bases at J, with 14 bases in the middle. The CDR3 coding sequence is TGTGCCAGCAGTCCGTTTGGGCCGTCTGGCTACACCTTC. Translated, it gives CASSPFGPSGYTF.

The genes are TRBV19 and TRBJ2-6; TRBD1 might be the D (5 bases). The CDR3 has 13 amino acids. Looked up from germline, CDR1 is LNHDA and CDR2 is SQIVND (reference sequence). With 9 bases removed from V and 0 bases from J, the gap between germline ends came to 6 bases. The CDR3 DNA reads TGTGCCAGCAGGGTCTCTGGGGCCAACGTCCTGACTTTC. This codes for CASRVSGANVLTF.

The rearrangement joins TRBV24-1 to TRBJ2-2; D is perhaps TRBD1 (5 bases). Trimming shortened V by 8 bases and J by 4 bases, and 10 bases separated the two germline ends. The CDR3 is 13 residues long. CDR1 and CDR2 (germline): KGHDR, SFDVKD. In DNA form, the CDR3 reads TGTGCCACCAAATCCAGGGTCACCGGGGAGCTGTTTTTT. Its protein product is CATKSRVTGELFF.

The CDR3 region is CASKGELASTDTQYF. The CDR3 DNA reads TGTGCCAGCAAAGGGGAATTGGCTAGCACAGATACGCAGTATTTT. This chain uses TRBV28 with TRBJ2-3, with a possible D match to TRBD1 (5 bases). The CDR3 is 15 residues long. The V gene lost 7 bases and the J gene lost 0 bases, with 14 bases spanning the gap. Germline CDR1 and CDR2: MDHEN and SYDVKM.

J is TRBJ2-7 and V is TRBV15, with 10 bases identical to TRBD2. Germline V gives CDR1 LNHNV, CDR2 YYDKDF (reference sequence). The CDR3 runs 18 residues. The trim removed 1 base at V and 3 bases at J, leaving 12 bases unmatched. The CDR3 protein is CATSRVFGSGTSVYEQYF. CDR3 DNA: TGTGCCACCAGCAGAGTTTTCGGGTCCGGGACTAGCGTCTACGAGCAGTACTTC.

V gene TRBV6-7 combines with J gene TRBJ2-7, with 10 bases fitting TRBD2. TRBV6-7 is assigned to the ORF class and has an uncertain function. This CDR3 has 15 amino acids. V was clipped by 5 bases and J by 2 bases; unmatched bases: 6. CDR3: CASSESSGRTYEQYF. CDR3 bases: TGTGCCAGCAGTGAATCTAGCGGGAGAACCTACGAGCAGTACTTC.

This clone was found once. The chain uses TRBV27 and TRBJ2-1, with TRBD2 as a possible D gene (5 bases). The CDR3 is 13 residues long. Trimming removed 7 bases from V and 8 bases from J, with 15 bases in between. From germline, CDR1 is MNHEY and CDR2 SMNVEV (reference sequence). CDR3 sequence reads: CASTPRGRDEQFF. The CDR3 DNA is TGTGCCAGCACCCCCCGGGGAAGGGATGAGCAGTTCTTC.

This clone has only a few counts. This chain uses TRBV19 with TRBJ2-6; D is uncertain. Trimming cost V 6 bases and J 2 bases, with 11 bases left between them. The germline V gene encodes CDR1 LNHDA and CDR2 SQIVND (reference sequence). CDR3 size: 15 residues. The CDR3 reads CASSPSSTGANVLTF. The DNA of the CDR3 is TGTGCCAGTAGCCCTTCGTCTACTGGGGCCAACGTCCTGACTTTC. The whole variable domain, remainder taken from reference TRBV19 and TRBJ2-6, is DGGITQSPKYLFRKEGQNVTLSCEQNLNHDAMYWYRQDPGQGLRLIYYSQIVNDFQKGDIAEGYSVSREKKESFPLTVTSAQKNPTAFYLCASSPSSTGANVLTFGAGSRLTVL.

J is TRBJ2-7 and V is TRBV19, with D possibly being TRBD1 or TRBD2 (5 bases each). The CDR3 has 14 residues. Trimming cost V 6 bases and J 0 bases, with 12 bases left between them. Germline V gene lookup returns CDR1 LNHDA and CDR2 SQIVND (reference sequence). This CDR3 is CASRRRGDSYEQYF. CDR3 nucleotide sequence: TGTGCCAGTAGACGAAGAGGGGACTCCTACGAGCAGTACTTC.

The genes are TRBV5-4 and TRBJ1-1; D is ambiguous. The germline V gene has CDR1 SGHNT and CDR2 YYREEE (reference sequence). The CDR3 has 11 amino acids. The germline V and J ends were trimmed by 4 bases and 5 bases, with 6 bases remaining between them. The CDR3 DNA reads TGTGCCAGCAGCGCAGGAACTGAAGCTTTCTTT. Amino acid sequence: CASSAGTEAFF. Looking up the rest from reference TRBV5-4 and TRBJ1-1 gives the full variable domain: ETGVTQSPTHLIKTRGQQVTLRCSSQSGHNTVSWYQQALGQGPQFIFQYYREEENGRGNFPPRFSGLQFPNYSSELNVNALELDDSALYLCASSAGTEAFFGQGTRLTVV.

This clone was recorded only once. The chain is built from TRBV13 and TRBJ2-5; D is possibly TRBD1 (5 bases). V lost 2 bases to trimming and J lost 2 bases, with 12 bases between them. The germline gives CDR1 PRHDT, CDR2 FYEKMQ (reference sequence). CDR3 size: 15 residues. The CDR3 spells CASSLRGTGQETQYF. DNA for the CDR3: TGTGCCAGCAGCTTACGCGGAACAGGTCAAGAGACCCAGTACTTC.